What follows is one T cell receptor (beta chain) and its context. The antigen is unknown. The record originates from a study of STAT3 mutations in large granular lymphocyte leukemia. Study context: About 38% of treated T-LGLL patients showed hematologic response to immunosuppression. Study-wide points: Every T-cell large granular lymphocyte leukemia patient had at least one immunodominant TCR beta clonotype.

Germline CDR1 SGDLS, CDR2 YYNGEE. Trimming shortened V by 3 bases and J by 6 bases, and 14 bases separated the two germline ends. The CDR3 contains 14 residues. The data were produced by immunoSEQ multiplex PCR, yet TCRdb's version contains in-frame clones alone and is incomplete. The sample holds about 10,000 clones, 70% to 90% seen once. The source of this sequence is a man in his sixties with T-cell large granular lymphocyte leukemia. Some clones in this sample may be carry-over from other donors' samples. The sequenced sample consisted of peripheral blood mononuclear cells. The chain carries TRBV9 and TRBJ2-3; a possible D gene is TRBD2 (5 bases). CDR3 DNA sequence: TGTGCCAGCAGCGCGGGGTCCCCCCTTGATACGCAGTATTTT. Translation: CASSAGSPLDTQYF.